This is a list of T cell receptor beta chains from one sample in a study of T cell repertoires in cytomegalovirus infection. A single record per CDR3 protein comes from TCRdb applying MiXCR to the reads. The sample contains just under 500,000 distinct CDR3 sequences, around 35% of which appear only once. Their antigens remain unidentified. This specimen consisted of cultured PBMCs, obtained from culture after CMV antigen stimulation. Receptor source: a human donor in good health (CMV status not recorded). Some clones in this sample may be carry-over from other donors' samples. CDR3s include the opening cysteine and the closing phenylalanine or tryptophan. Fields, in order: V gene, J gene, clone size, D gene, CDR3 protein, CDR3 DNA. D genes are given only for firm matches. For some rows the clone size is stated as once, few or many, or as a class when expanded; others skip it.

>TRBV7-6|TRBJ2-2|few|TRBD1
CASSSGQVDTGELFF
TGTGCCAGCAGCTCGGGACAGGTGGACACCGGGGAGCTGTTTTTT
>TRBV6-2/TRBV6-3|TRBJ2-1|NA|TRBD2
CASIHGLAGGPSYNEQFF
TGTGCCAGCATCCATGGGCTAGCGGGAGGACCCTCCTACAATGAGCAGTTCTTC
>TRBV6-1|TRBJ2-3|few|NA
CASSEAVEGDPKAPPDTQYF
TGTGCCAGCAGTGAAGCCGTCGAAGGTGACCCGAAAGCCCCCCCAGATACGCAGTATTTT
>TRBV7-2|TRBJ1-6|many|NA
CASSAKGGGSPLHF
TGTGCCAGCAGCGCCAAGGGAGGAGGTAGTCCCCTCCACTTT
>TRBV25-1|TRBJ1-4|NA|NA
CASSEPRLTGYNEKLFF
TGTGCCAGCAGTGAACCCCGACTCACCGGCTATAATGAAAAACTGTTTTTT
>TRBV5-1|TRBJ1-5|few|TRBD1
CASSPETGASQPQHF
TGCGCCAGCAGCCCCGAGACAGGGGCTAGCCAGCCCCAGCATTTT
>TRBV28|TRBJ2-5|few|NA
CASSPHTSSETQYF
TGTGCCAGCAGCCCTCACACCTCTAGCGAGACCCAGTACTTC
>TRBV7-2|TRBJ2-3|NA|TRBD2
CASSLGEGLAGGTQYF
TGTGCCAGCAGCTTAGGAGAGGGACTAGCGGGGGGAACGCAGTATTTT
>TRBV4-3|TRBJ1-3|NA|TRBD1
CASSRGTDGTSGNTIYF
TGCGCCAGCAGCCGCGGGACAGACGGAACCTCTGGAAACACCATATATTTT
>TRBV7-2|TRBJ2-1|many|NA
CASSLGAYNEQFF
TGTGCCAGCAGCTTGGGGGCCTACAATGAGCAGTTCTTC
>TRBV7-9|TRBJ2-1|NA|NA
CASSIGWEVPYNEQFF
TGTGCCAGCAGCATCGGTTGGGAGGTACCCTACAATGAGCAGTTCTTC
>TRBV9|TRBJ2-3|NA|NA
CASSVGGPTDTQYF
TGTGCCAGCAGCGTAGGGGGTCCCACAGATACGCAGTATTTT
>TRBV7-7|TRBJ2-5|few|TRBD1
CASSHDRAKTQYF
TGTGCCAGCAGTCACGACAGGGCGAAGACCCAGTACTTT
>TRBV7-9|TRBJ2-1|NA|TRBD1
CASSFWDSFASSYNEQFF
TGTGCCAGCAGCTTTTGGGACAGCTTTGCGAGCTCCTACAATGAGCAGTTCTTC
>TRBV27|TRBJ2-3|few|TRBD1
CASSLEDRYTDTQYF
TGTGCCAGCAGTTTAGAGGACAGGTACACAGATACGCAGTATTTT
>TRBV30|TRBJ1-1|NA|NA
CAWTASRGTEAFF
TGTGCCTGGACCGCCTCGCGGGGCACTGAAGCTTTCTTT
>TRBV19|TRBJ2-3|NA|TRBD1
CASTKAGQGTDTQYF
TGTGCCAGTACGAAGGCGGGACAGGGCACAGATACGCAGTATTTT
>TRBV4-1|TRBJ2-3|few|TRBD2
CASSQLAGGPGTQYF
TGCGCCAGCAGCCAACTAGCGGGAGGGCCGGGTACGCAGTATTTT
>TRBV4-1|TRBJ2-3|once|TRBD1
CASSHLQGALTTDTQYF
TGCGCCAGCAGCCATTTACAGGGGGCCCTCACCACAGATACGCAGTATTTT
>TRBV7-2|TRBJ2-2|many|TRBD2
CASLEGPGTSGNTGELFF
TGTGCCAGCTTAGAGGGCCCAGGGACTAGCGGGAACACCGGGGAGCTGTTTTTT
>TRBV7-2|TRBJ2-2|few|TRBD1
CASTKDRGPGTGELFF
TGTGCCAGCACCAAAGACAGGGGCCCAGGGACCGGGGAGCTGTTTTTT
>TRBV18|TRBJ1-6|NA|TRBD1
CASSPQAGQNNSPLHF
TGTGCCAGCTCACCACAGGCGGGACAGAATAATTCACCCCTCCACTTT
>TRBV7-9|TRBJ2-1|few|TRBD2
CASSLDLAGLNEQFF
TGTGCCAGCAGCTTAGACCTAGCGGGGCTAAATGAGCAGTTCTTC
>TRBV6-1|TRBJ2-7|few|TRBD2
CASRETSGRQYEQYF
TGTGCCAGCAGAGAGACTAGCGGGAGACAGTACGAGCAGTACTTC
>TRBV6-2/TRBV6-3|TRBJ1-5|NA|NA
CASSQSTNHQPQHF
TGTGCCAGCAGTCAATCCACTAATCATCAGCCCCAGCATTTT
>TRBV6-2/TRBV6-3|TRBJ1-6|NA|TRBD1
CASRYTGVWSPLHF
TGTGCCAGCAGATATACAGGGGTATGGTCACCCCTCCACTTT
>TRBV7-3|TRBJ2-1|few|NA
CASSLMGGDDEQFF
TGTGCCAGCAGCTTAATGGGTGGGGATGATGAGCAGTTCTTC
>TRBV7-2|TRBJ1-2|few|TRBD1
CASSLVGQGDYYGYTF
TGTGCCAGCAGCTTAGTGGGACAGGGAGATTACTATGGCTACACCTTC
>TRBV7-2|TRBJ1-2|many|NA
CASSLTTERNGYTF
TGTGCCAGCAGCCTCACGACGGAGCGCAATGGCTACACCTTC
>TRBV7-2|TRBJ1-1|few|NA
CASSPPGPEAFF
TGTGCCAGCAGCCCGCCGGGGCCTGAAGCTTTCTTT
>TRBV19|TRBJ1-1|few|TRBD1
CASSMDGTVEAFF
TGTGCCAGTAGTATGGACGGGACAGTTGAAGCTTTCTTT
>TRBV28|TRBJ2-7|NA|NA
CASSPSLGTAYEQYF
TGTGCCAGCAGTCCTTCACTAGGTACGGCCTACGAGCAGTACTTC
>TRBV24-1|TRBJ1-2|NA|NA
CATRAGAGINYGYTF
TGTGCCACCAGAGCGGGTGCGGGGATAAACTATGGCTACACCTTC
>TRBV5-4|TRBJ2-3|NA|TRBD2
CASSRLAGGLSTDTQYF
TGTGCCAGCAGCCGACTAGCGGGAGGCCTTAGCACAGATACGCAGTATTTT
>TRBV7-8|TRBJ1-4|few|NA
CASSPRGRNEKLFF
TGTGCCAGCAGCCCTCGTGGACGTAATGAAAAACTGTTTTTT
>TRBV7-8|TRBJ1-2|few|TRBD1
CASSVLQGGSYGYTF
TGTGCCAGCAGCGTCCTACAGGGGGGGAGCTATGGCTACACCTTC
>TRBV7-2|TRBJ2-1|many|TRBD2
CASSPRRDSGASFYNEQFF
TGTGCCAGCAGCCCCCGGAGGGATAGCGGGGCTTCGTTCTACAATGAGCAGTTCTTC
>TRBV2|TRBJ2-1|NA|TRBD2
CASSVAFGTRNNEQFF
TGTGCCAGCAGTGTCGCTTTCGGGACTAGAAACAATGAGCAGTTCTTC
>TRBV12-3/TRBV12-4|TRBJ2-1|many|NA
CASSFKRRSPGNEQFF
TGTGCCAGCAGTTTTAAGCGGCGGTCCCCGGGGAATGAGCAGTTCTTC
>TRBV6-6|TRBJ2-3|few|TRBD1
CASSYGGGTGADTQYF
TGTGCCAGCAGTTATGGGGGCGGCACAGGGGCAGATACGCAGTATTTT
>TRBV14|TRBJ2-3|NA|NA
CASSPLGGTQYF
TGTGCCAGCAGCCCGTTGGGAGGTACGCAGTATTTT
>TRBV29-1|TRBJ2-3|few|TRBD1
CSVHLFGQGGVADTQYF
TGCAGCGTTCACTTGTTCGGACAGGGGGGGGTCGCAGATACGCAGTATTTT
>TRBV6-1|TRBJ1-2|NA|TRBD1
CASRQGQNYGYTF
TGTGCCAGCAGACAGGGACAGAACTATGGCTACACCTTC
>TRBV19|TRBJ1-5|NA|NA
CASSLVLGGTYQPQHF
TGTGCCAGTAGTCTAGTCCTAGGGGGAACCTATCAGCCCCAGCATTTT
>TRBV7-3|TRBJ2-1|NA|TRBD2
CAGSLGAGEQFF
TGTGCCGGCAGCTTGGGAGCGGGAGAGCAGTTCTTC
>TRBV10-3|TRBJ2-5|once|NA
CAISAQETQYF
TGTGCCATCAGTGCTCAAGAGACCCAGTACTTC
>TRBV12-3/TRBV12-4|TRBJ2-7|NA|TRBD2
CASSLSGGPTYEQYF
TGTGCCAGCAGTTTATCGGGAGGCCCGACCTACGAGCAGTACTTC
>TRBV29-1|TRBJ2-2|few|NA
CSTGGQNTGELFF
TGCAGCACGGGCGGACAGAACACCGGGGAGCTGTTTTTT
>TRBV4-3|TRBJ2-5|few|TRBD1
CASSQEGQGNLETQYF
TGCGCCAGCAGCCAAGAGGGACAGGGGAATTTGGAGACCCAGTACTTC
>TRBV7-2|TRBJ1-3|NA|TRBD1
CASSPTTGHTIYF
TGTGCCAGCAGCCCAACGACAGGGCACACCATATATTTT
>TRBV25-1|TRBJ1-2|NA|TRBD1
CASSLGGRNGYTF
TGTGCCAGCAGTCTAGGGGGCAGAAATGGCTACACCTTC
>TRBV20-1|TRBJ2-1|NA|NA
CSADSTMDEQFF
TGCAGTGCCGATTCAACAATGGATGAGCAGTTCTTC
>TRBV7-2|TRBJ1-1|many|NA
CASSLAFRDTEAFF
TGTGCCAGCAGCTTAGCGTTTAGGGACACTGAAGCTTTCTTT